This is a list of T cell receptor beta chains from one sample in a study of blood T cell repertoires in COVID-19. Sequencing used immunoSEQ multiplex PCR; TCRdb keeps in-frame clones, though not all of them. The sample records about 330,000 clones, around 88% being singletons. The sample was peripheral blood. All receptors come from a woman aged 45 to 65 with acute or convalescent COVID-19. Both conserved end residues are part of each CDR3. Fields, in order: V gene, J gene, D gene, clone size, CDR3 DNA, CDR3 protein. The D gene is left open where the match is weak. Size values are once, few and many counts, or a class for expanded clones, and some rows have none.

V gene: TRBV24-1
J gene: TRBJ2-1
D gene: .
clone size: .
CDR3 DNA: TGTGCCACCAGTGATTCGACTTCGGATAGGCGCAATGAGCAGTTCTTC
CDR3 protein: CATSDSTSDRRNEQFF

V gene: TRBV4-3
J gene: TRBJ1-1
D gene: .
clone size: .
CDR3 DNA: TGCGCCAGCAGCCAAGATCAGTTCCCGAACACTGAAGCTTTCTTT
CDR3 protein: CASSQDQFPNTEAFF

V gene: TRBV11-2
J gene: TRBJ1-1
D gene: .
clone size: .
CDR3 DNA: TGTGCCAGCAGCCCTCCGGGCGGGGGAGAAGCTTTCTTT
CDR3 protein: CASSPPGGGEAFF

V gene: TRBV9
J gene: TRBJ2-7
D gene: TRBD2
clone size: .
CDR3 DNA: TGTGCCAGCGCGGGAGGAGCCTCCTACGAGCAGTACTTC
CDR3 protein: CASAGGASYEQYF

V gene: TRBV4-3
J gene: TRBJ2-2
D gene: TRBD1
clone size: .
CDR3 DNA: TGCGCCAGCAGAGGACAGGAGAACACCGGGGAGCTGTTTTTT
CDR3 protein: CASRGQENTGELFF

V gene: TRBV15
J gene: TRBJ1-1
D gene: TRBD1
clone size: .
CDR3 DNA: TGTGCCACCAGCGCAAAACAGGGGGCTCCCACTGAAGCTTTCTTT
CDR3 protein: CATSAKQGAPTEAFF

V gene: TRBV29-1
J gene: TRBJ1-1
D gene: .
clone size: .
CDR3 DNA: TGCAGCGTTGAACTCACACTCGGAGGCGCTGAAGCTTTCTTT
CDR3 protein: CSVELTLGGAEAFF

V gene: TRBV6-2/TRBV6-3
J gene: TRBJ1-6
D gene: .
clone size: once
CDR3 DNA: TGTGCCAGCAGTACGGGGTACCCTTCCTCACCCCTCCACTTT
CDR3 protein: CASSTGYPSSPLHF

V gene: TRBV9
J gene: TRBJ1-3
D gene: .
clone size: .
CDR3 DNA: TGTGCCAGCAGCGCTCTAAGCAGGGGCTTCTCTGGAAACACCATATATTTT
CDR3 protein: CASSALSRGFSGNTIYF

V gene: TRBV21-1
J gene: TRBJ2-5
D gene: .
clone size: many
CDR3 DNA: TGTGCCAGCAGCGGCCAAGACAGGGGGGTTCTCGAAGAGACCCAGTACTTC
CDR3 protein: CASSGQDRGVLEETQYF

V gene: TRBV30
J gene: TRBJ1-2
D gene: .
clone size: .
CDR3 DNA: TGTGCCTGGCGCCCGGTCCGATTCGGTGGCTACACCTTC
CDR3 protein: CAWRPVRFGGYTF

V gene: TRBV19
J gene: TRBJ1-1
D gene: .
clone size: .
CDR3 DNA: TGTGCCAGTAGTATATGGGGGGAGTTGAACACTGAAGCTTTCTTT
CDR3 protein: CASSIWGELNTEAFF

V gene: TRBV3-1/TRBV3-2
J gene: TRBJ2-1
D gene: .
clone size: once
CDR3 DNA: TGTGCCAGCAGCCAAGAGCTAGTCGAGCAGTTCTTC
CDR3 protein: CASSQELVEQFF

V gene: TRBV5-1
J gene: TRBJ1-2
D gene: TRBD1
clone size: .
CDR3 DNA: TGCGCCAGCAGCTCGACAGGGCTAAACTATGGCTACACCTTC
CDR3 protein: CASSSTGLNYGYTF

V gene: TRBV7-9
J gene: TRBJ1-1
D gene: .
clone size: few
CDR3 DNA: TGTGCCAGCAGCTTCACGGACAGCCTCACTATGAACACTGAAGCTTTCTTT
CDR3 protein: CASSFTDSLTMNTEAFF

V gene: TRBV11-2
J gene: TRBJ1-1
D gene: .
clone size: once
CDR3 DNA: TGTGCCAGCAGCCTTCTGCAGGGGCGAGGCACTGAAGCTTTCTTT
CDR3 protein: CASSLLQGRGTEAFF

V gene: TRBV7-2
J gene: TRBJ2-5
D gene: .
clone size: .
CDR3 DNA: TGTGCCAGCAGCTTAAGTCGGGAAGAGACCCAGTACTTC
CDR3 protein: CASSLSREETQYF

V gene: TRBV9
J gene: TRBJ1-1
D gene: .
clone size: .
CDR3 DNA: TGTGCCAGCAGCGTATATGGGGGCGGAACTGAAGCTTTCTTT
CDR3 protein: CASSVYGGGTEAFF

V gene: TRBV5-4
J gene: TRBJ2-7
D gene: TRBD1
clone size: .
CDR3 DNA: TGTGCCAGCAGCTCTTACAGCAGGGGGAACTACGAGCAGTACTTC
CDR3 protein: CASSSYSRGNYEQYF

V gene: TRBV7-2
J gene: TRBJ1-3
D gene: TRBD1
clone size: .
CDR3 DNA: TGTGCCAGCAGCTTAGCGGCAGGGACAGGGGGCTCTGGAAACACCATATATTTT
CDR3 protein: CASSLAAGTGGSGNTIYF

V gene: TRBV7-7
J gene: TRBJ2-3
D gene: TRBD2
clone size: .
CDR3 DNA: TGTGCCAGCAGCCTGGGGACTAGCTCAGATACGCAGTATTTT
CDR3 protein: CASSLGTSSDTQYF

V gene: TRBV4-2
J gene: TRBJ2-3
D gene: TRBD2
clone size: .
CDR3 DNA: TGTGCCAGCAGCCAAGTTACTAGCGTAATCACAGATACGCAGTATTTT
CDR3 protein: CASSQVTSVITDTQYF

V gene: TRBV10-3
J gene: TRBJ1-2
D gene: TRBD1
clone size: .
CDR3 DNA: TGTGCCATCAGACTTCCGGGACAGGGTACCCACTATGGCTACACCTTC
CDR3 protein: CAIRLPGQGTHYGYTF

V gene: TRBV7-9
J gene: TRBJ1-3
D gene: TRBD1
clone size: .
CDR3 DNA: TGTGCCAGCAGTCTTACAGGGGGTGTCGGAAACACCATATATTTT
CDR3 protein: CASSLTGGVGNTIYF

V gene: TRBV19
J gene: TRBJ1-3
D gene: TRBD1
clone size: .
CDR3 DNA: TGTGCCAGTAGTGGGCCCCCCGGGACAGGGGACTTTAAAACTGGAAACACCATATATTTT
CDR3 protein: CASSGPPGTGDFKTGNTIYF

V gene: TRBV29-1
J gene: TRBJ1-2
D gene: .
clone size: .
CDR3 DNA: TGCAGCGCCTCAGATCAGGGGCCCGGGGGCTACACCTTC
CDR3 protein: CSASDQGPGGYTF